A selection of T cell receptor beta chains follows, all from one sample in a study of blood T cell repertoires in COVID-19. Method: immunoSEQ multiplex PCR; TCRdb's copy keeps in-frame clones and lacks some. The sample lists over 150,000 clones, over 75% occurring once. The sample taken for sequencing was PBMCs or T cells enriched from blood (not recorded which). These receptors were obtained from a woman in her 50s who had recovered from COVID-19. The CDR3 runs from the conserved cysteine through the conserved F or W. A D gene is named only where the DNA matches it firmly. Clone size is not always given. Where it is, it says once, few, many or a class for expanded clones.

cdr3_aa: CASSLDPGGGGLGYTF
cdr3_nt: TGTGCCAGCAGCTTAGACCCCGGGGGGGGAGGACTTGGCTACACCTTC
d_call: .
j_call: TRBJ1-2
v_call: TRBV11-2
clone_size: .

cdr3_aa: CASSPHPGTGREKLFF
cdr3_nt: TGTGCCAGCAGCCCGCACCCCGGGACAGGGCGGGAAAAACTGTTTTTT
d_call: TRBD1
j_call: TRBJ1-4
v_call: TRBV7-8
clone_size: .

cdr3_aa: CASSTRDRGRHEQFF
cdr3_nt: TGTGCCAGCAGCACCCGGGACAGGGGGCGCCACGAGCAGTTCTTC
d_call: TRBD1
j_call: TRBJ2-1
v_call: TRBV9
clone_size: .

cdr3_aa: CAISDPRDRDNNEQFF
cdr3_nt: TGTGCCATCAGTGACCCGCGGGACAGGGACAACAATGAGCAGTTCTTC
d_call: TRBD1
j_call: TRBJ2-1
v_call: TRBV10-3
clone_size: .

cdr3_aa: CASSPRGTGMNTEAFF
cdr3_nt: TGTGCCAGTAGTCCCCGGGGGACAGGAATGAACACTGAAGCTTTCTTT
d_call: TRBD1
j_call: TRBJ1-1
v_call: TRBV19
clone_size: .

cdr3_aa: CASSLGQPNYGYTF
cdr3_nt: TGCGCCAGCAGCTTGGGACAGCCTAACTATGGCTACACCTTC
d_call: .
j_call: TRBJ1-2
v_call: TRBV5-1
clone_size: .

cdr3_aa: CASSLGRGTANTEAFF
cdr3_nt: TGCGCCAGCAGCTTGGGTCGTGGGACAGCGAACACTGAAGCTTTCTTT
d_call: TRBD1
j_call: TRBJ1-1
v_call: TRBV5-1
clone_size: .

cdr3_aa: CASSQGEGNEQFF
cdr3_nt: TGTGCCAGCAGCCAAGGGGAGGGAAATGAGCAGTTCTTC
d_call: TRBD2
j_call: TRBJ2-1
v_call: TRBV4-2
clone_size: .

cdr3_aa: CASSLPGRDEQYF
cdr3_nt: TGCGCCAGCAGCTTACCCGGGAGAGACGAGCAGTACTTC
d_call: .
j_call: TRBJ2-7
v_call: TRBV5-1
clone_size: .

cdr3_aa: CASSEVMWQDNQPQHF
cdr3_nt: TGTGCCAGCAGTGAAGTAATGTGGCAGGACAATCAGCCCCAGCATTTT
d_call: .
j_call: TRBJ1-5
v_call: TRBV2
clone_size: .

cdr3_aa: CATRQVNYGYTF
cdr3_nt: TGTGCCACCCGCCAGGTTAACTATGGCTACACCTTC
d_call: .
j_call: TRBJ1-2
v_call: TRBV6-5
clone_size: few

cdr3_aa: CASSLDRGGYGYTF
cdr3_nt: TGTGCCAGCAGCTTGGACAGGGGGGGCTATGGCTACACCTTC
d_call: TRBD1
j_call: TRBJ1-2
v_call: TRBV5-6
clone_size: .

cdr3_aa: CASSMGQANTGELFF
cdr3_nt: TGCGCCAGCAGCATGGGACAGGCGAACACCGGGGAGCTGTTTTTT
d_call: TRBD1
j_call: TRBJ2-2
v_call: TRBV5-1
clone_size: .

cdr3_aa: CASSRELAGGGYEQFF
cdr3_nt: TGTGCCAGCAGTCGGGAACTAGCGGGAGGTGGATATGAGCAGTTCTTC
d_call: TRBD2
j_call: TRBJ2-1
v_call: TRBV6-2/TRBV6-3
clone_size: .

cdr3_aa: CASSNLGTQYF
cdr3_nt: TGTGCCAGCAGCAACCTAGGTACGCAGTATTTT
d_call: .
j_call: TRBJ2-3
v_call: TRBV7-2
clone_size: .

cdr3_aa: CASSLRDRISDTQYF
cdr3_nt: TGTGCCAGCAGCTTGCGGGACAGGATCTCAGATACGCAGTATTTT
d_call: TRBD1
j_call: TRBJ2-3
v_call: TRBV5-4
clone_size: .

cdr3_aa: CASSYRSAGTEAFF
cdr3_nt: TGTGCCAGCAGTTACCGGTCTGCCGGTACTGAAGCTTTCTTT
d_call: .
j_call: TRBJ1-1
v_call: TRBV6-2/TRBV6-3
clone_size: .

cdr3_aa: CASGRSLNSPLHF
cdr3_nt: TGTGCCAGCGGCAGATCTCTTAATTCACCCCTCCACTTT
d_call: .
j_call: TRBJ1-6
v_call: TRBV3-1/TRBV3-2
clone_size: .

cdr3_aa: CASSHGGSSYEQYF
cdr3_nt: TGTGCCAGCAGCCACGGCGGTAGCTCCTACGAGCAGTACTTC
d_call: .
j_call: TRBJ2-7
v_call: TRBV3-1/TRBV3-2
clone_size: .

cdr3_aa: CASSIVGRAYEQYF
cdr3_nt: TGTGCCAGTAGTATAGTTGGCAGGGCCTACGAGCAGTACTTC
d_call: .
j_call: TRBJ2-7
v_call: TRBV19
clone_size: .

cdr3_aa: CSVDSPSGRRETQYF
cdr3_nt: TGCAGCGTTGACAGCCCAAGCGGGAGACGAGAGACCCAGTACTTC
d_call: TRBD2
j_call: TRBJ2-5
v_call: TRBV29-1
clone_size: .

cdr3_aa: CASSLSFGTDEQYF
cdr3_nt: TGTGCCAGCAGCTTAAGTTTCGGGACAGACGAGCAGTACTTC
d_call: TRBD1
j_call: TRBJ2-7
v_call: TRBV7-9
clone_size: .